These 20 T cell receptor beta chains came from one sample sequenced in a study of CD8 T cells in Susac syndrome. With random hexamers, reverse transcription was performed on roughly 0.45 to 1 ug of RNA. TCRdb ran MiXCR on the immunoSEQ multiplex PCR reads and lists one entry per CDR3 protein. The sample records some 90,000 distinct CDR3 sequences, about 93% being singletons. Specimen: CD8+ T cells from PBMCs. The receptors originated from a human donor in good health.

This chain connects TRBV10-2 to TRBJ2-5; a possible D gene is TRBD1 (5 bases). V lost 6 bases and J lost 3, with 8 bases in between. Per germline, CDR1 WSHSY and CDR2 SAAADI. The CDR3 is made up of 12 amino acids. The CDR3 here is CASRTEKETQYF. CDR3 sequence (DNA): TGCGCCAGCAGGACAGAAAAAGAGACCCAGTACTTC.

Only one count was recorded for this clonotype. This rearrangement joins TRBV7-2 to TRBJ2-5; TRBD2 matches 8 bases. Germline CDR1 is SGHTA and CDR2 is FQGNSA. V gave up 8 bases and J gave up 1 base; unmatched junction bases: 12. This CDR3 spans 16 amino acids. The CDR3 reads CASGSWARGAQETQYF. CDR3 in DNA: TGTGCCAGCGGTTCGTGGGCGCGGGGGGCCCAAGAGACCCAGTACTTC.

The rearrangement joins TRBV7-9 to TRBJ2-5; tentative D call: TRBD2 (6 bases). Germline V gene data show CDR1 as SEHNR and CDR2 as FQNEAQ (reference sequence). The CDR3 is 12 residues long. Trimming shortened V by 10 bases and J by 2 bases, and 11 bases separated the two germline ends. DNA for the CDR3: TGTGCCACCGCCGGGGGTCAAGAGACCCAGTACTTC. This encodes CATAGGQETQYF.

Here the CDR3 reads CASSPTGVAGYTF. In nucleotides, the CDR3 is TGTGCCAGCAGTCCAACAGGGGTGGCTGGCTACACCTTC. The rearrangement joins TRBV28 to TRBJ1-2; 7 nucleotides agree with TRBD1. The junction had 7 bases not matched to a gene; V was cut back by 5 bases and J by 7 bases. Germline CDR1 MDHEN, CDR2 SYDVKM. This CDR3 has 13 residues.

The chain carries TRBV7-2 and TRBJ2-7; 8 bases align to TRBD1. The germline V gene encodes CDR1 SGHTA and CDR2 FQGNSA. V lost 1 base, J lost 0 bases, and 11 bases stayed unmatched. The CDR3 length is 18 residues. CDR3 amino acids: CASSLDLKAGGPSYEQYF. The CDR3 DNA reads TGTGCCAGCAGCTTAGATTTGAAGGCAGGGGGCCCCTCCTACGAGCAGTACTTC. Complete variable domain (other parts from reference TRBV7-2 and TRBJ2-7): GAGVSQSPSNKVTEKGKDVELRCDPISGHTALYWYRQSLGQGLEFLIYFQGNSAPDKSGLPSDRFSAERTGGSVSTLTIQRTQQEDSAVYLCASSLDLKAGGPSYEQYFGPGTRLTVT.

The chain is built from TRBV3-1 and TRBJ1-4; 7 bases match TRBD1. The ends lost 8 bases at V and 7 bases at J; junction bases unmatched: 10. The CDR3 is 14 amino acids. Per germline, CDR1 LGHDT and CDR2 YNNKEL (reference sequence). Written as DNA, the CDR3 is TGTGCCAGCTGGACAGGATCTATCGGTGAAAAACTGTTTTTT. Protein: CASWTGSIGEKLFF.

This chain connects TRBV12-3 or TRBV12-4 to TRBJ1-1; tentative D call: TRBD1 (5 bases). CDR3 length equals 14 residues. V was cut by 7 bases and J by 5 bases, with 17 bases left in between. CDR3 sequence: CASTSHQGGTEAFF. The DNA of the CDR3 is TGTGCCAGCACCTCCCATCAGGGAGGGACTGAAGCTTTCTTT.

CDR3 amino acids: CASSFPGGLNTDTQYF. CDR3 in DNA: TGTGCCAGCAGCTTTCCGGGGGGGCTTAATACAGATACGCAGTATTTT. The chain uses TRBV11-2 and TRBJ2-3; 8 nucleotides line up with TRBD2. CDR3 length: 16 residues. CDR1 and CDR2 (germline): SGHAT, FQNNGV. The V segment lost 3 bases and the J segment 3 bases; nucleotides outside the gene matches: 8.

The chain links TRBV20-1 to TRBJ2-5; D unclear. Germline V gene lookup returns CDR1 DFQATT and CDR2 SNEGSKA (reference sequence). Trimming pared 4 bases from V and 2 bases from J, leaving 14 bases between. This CDR3 has 14 amino acids. The DNA for the CDR3 is TGCAGTGCTACCCCTCCCAAGGGACAAGAGACCCAGTACTTC. Amino acids: CSATPPKGQETQYF.

V and J are TRBV6-5 and TRBJ2-2; D is uncertain. V was shortened by 3 bases and J by 4 bases, with 12 bases between the two germline ends. This CDR3 comprises 15 residues. CDR1 and CDR2 (germline): MNHEY, SVGAGI. The CDR3 DNA follows: TGTGCCAGCAGTTATCGGTTAGCCGGCACCGGGGAGCTGTTTTTT. It yields the protein CASSYRLAGTGELFF.

The chain is built from TRBV6-2 or TRBV6-3 and TRBJ1-5; D remains ambiguous. Germline loops: CDR1 MNHEY, CDR2 SVGEGT. This CDR3 is built from 12 residues. The V gene lost 2 bases and the J gene lost 3 bases, with 2 bases spanning the gap. The DNA of the CDR3 is TGTGCCAGCAGTTACCACAATCAGCCCCAGCATTTT. Amino acid sequence: CASSYHNQPQHF.

The chain uses TRBV4-2 and TRBJ2-1; tentatively, D is TRBD2 (5 bases). Between the trimmed V and J ends, which lost 0 bases and 0 bases, there was a span of 15 bases. From germline, CDR1 is LGHNA and CDR2 YNFKEQ. This CDR3 has 18 residues. The chain's CDR3 is CASSQDLGRGSSYNEQFF. As DNA, the CDR3 is TGTGCCAGCAGCCAAGATCTTGGCCGGGGTAGCTCCTACAATGAGCAGTTCTTC.

This chain uses TRBV9 with TRBJ1-2; D call uncertain. The CDR3 is made up of 10 amino acids. Germline assignment: CDR1 SGDLS and CDR2 YYNGEE. V lost 9 bases, J lost 5 bases, and 8 bases lay in between. Here the CDR3 reads CATCTYGYTF. In DNA form, the CDR3 reads TGTGCCACCTGTACTTATGGCTACACCTTC.

The chain recombines TRBV12-3 or TRBV12-4 with TRBJ1-2; no clear D gene. Trimming pared 8 bases from V and 4 bases from J, leaving 14 bases between. This CDR3 comprises 13 residues. Here the CDR3 DNA reads TGTGCCAGCGTGGGTGGACGGTCCTATGGCTACACCTTC. Translating gives CASVGGRSYGYTF.

The CDR3 loop reads CASSLGLRAGDEKLFF. The CDR3 nucleotides are TGTGCCAGCAGCTTAGGGTTGCGAGCTGGAGATGAAAAACTGTTTTTT. The chain carries TRBV13 and TRBJ1-4; no definite D call. V was cut by 0 bases and J by 6 bases, with 14 bases left in between. The CDR3 sequence is 16 residues long. CDR1 and CDR2 (germline): PRHDT, FYEKMQ (reference sequence).

The CDR3 sequence: CASSLEPGDTQYF. The DNA of the CDR3 is TGCGCCAGCAGCTTGGAACCTGGAGATACGCAGTATTTT. The chain is built from TRBV5-1 and TRBJ2-3; D ambiguous. Trimming removed 0 bases from V and 5 bases from J, with 7 bases in between. The CDR3 runs 13 residues. Germline CDR1 is SGHRS and CDR2 is YFSETQ. The full variable domain, completed using reference TRBV5-1 and TRBJ2-3, is KAGVTQTPRYLIKTRGQQVTLSCSPISGHRSVSWYQQTPGQGLQFLFEYFSETQRNKGNFPGRFSGRQFSNSRSEMNVSTLELGDSALYLCASSLEPGDTQYFGPGTRLTVL.

The chain is built from TRBV4-1 and TRBJ1-1, with 7 bases that match TRBD1. With 1 base clipped from V and 2 bases from J, the junction kept 4 bases outside the gene matches. The CDR3 has 15 amino acids. The V gene's germline CDR1 is MGHRA and CDR2 YSYEKL. CDR3 bases: TGCGCCAGCAGCCAAGGACAGGGAAGAAACACTGAAGCTTTCTTT. Amino acid sequence: CASSQGQGRNTEAFF.

The CDR3 DNA is TGTGCCAGCAGTTTGAACCCAGATACGCAGTATTTT. Protein: CASSLNPDTQYF. The chain couples TRBV27 to TRBJ2-3; D call uncertain. The V end was cut by 3 bases, the J end by 4 bases, with 5 bases between. This CDR3 is built from 12 residues. Germline V lookup: CDR1 MNHEY, CDR2 SMNVEV (reference sequence).

The sample holds one count of this clonotype. This sequence joins TRBV5-1 and TRBJ2-3, with D unresolved. This CDR3 contains 14 residues. Between the trimmed V and J ends, which lost 0 bases and 2 bases, there was a span of 7 bases. The V gene's germline CDR1 is SGHRS and CDR2 YFSETQ. In nucleotides, the CDR3 is TGCGCCAGCAGCTTGGAAACTTCCACAGATACGCAGTATTTT. It codes for CASSLETSTDTQYF.

This chain connects TRBV6-2 or TRBV6-3 to TRBJ2-3; tentative D call: TRBD2 (7 bases). CDR1 is MNHEY and CDR2 is SVGEGT in the germline V gene. The CDR3 has 16 residues. V dropped 5 bases and J dropped 3 bases, with 18 bases sitting between them. CDR3 bases: TGTGCCAGCAGTCTCCTTTCGGGGGGCACAACAGATACGCAGTATTTT. This sequence encodes CASSLLSGGTTDTQYF.